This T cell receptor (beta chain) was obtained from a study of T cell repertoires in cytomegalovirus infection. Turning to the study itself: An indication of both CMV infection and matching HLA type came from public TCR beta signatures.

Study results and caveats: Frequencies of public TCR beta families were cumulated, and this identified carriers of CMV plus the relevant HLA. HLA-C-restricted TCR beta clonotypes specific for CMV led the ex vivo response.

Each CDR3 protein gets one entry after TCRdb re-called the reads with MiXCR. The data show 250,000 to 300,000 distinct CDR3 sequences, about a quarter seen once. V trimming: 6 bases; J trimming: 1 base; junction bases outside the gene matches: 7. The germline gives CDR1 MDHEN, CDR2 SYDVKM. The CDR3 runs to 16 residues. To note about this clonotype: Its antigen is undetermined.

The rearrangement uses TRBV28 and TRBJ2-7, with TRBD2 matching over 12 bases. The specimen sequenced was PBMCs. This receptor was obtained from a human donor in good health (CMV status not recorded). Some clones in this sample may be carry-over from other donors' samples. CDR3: CASRPTGLAGSYEQYF. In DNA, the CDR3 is TGTGCCAGCAGACCCACCGGACTAGCGGGATCCTACGAGCAGTACTTC.